What follows are 17 T cell receptor beta chains derived from one specimen sequenced in a study of T-cell memory formation after mild COVID-19. TCRdb re-called the 5' RACE reads through MiXCR, storing one row per CDR3 protein. In the table there are roughly 240,000 distinct CDR3 sequences, roughly 15% of which are singletons. Sequenced material: PBMCs or a T cell subset sorted from them (not recorded which). Receptors originate from an adult woman who had mild COVID-19 (a few samples of this study predate the infection). Cell type and time point are not known.

The sample holds a few counts of this clonotype. The chain is built from TRBV12-3 or TRBV12-4 and TRBJ2-1; 8 bases line up with TRBD2. The CDR3 spans 16 residues. The junction had 9 bases not matched to a gene; V was cut back by 5 bases and J by 3 bases. The CDR3 coding sequence is TGTGCCAGCAGTCCCGTCCCGAGCGGGGGCTACAATGAGCAGTTCTTC. Its protein product is CASSPVPSGGYNEQFF.

This clonotype occurred a few times. The J gene is TRBJ2-3, the V gene TRBV10-3; D gene uncertain. The V gene lost 10 bases and the J gene lost 0 bases, with 11 bases spanning the gap. CDR1 ENHRY and CDR2 SYGVKD come from the germline V gene. The CDR3 contains 13 residues. The CDR3 loop is CATNDGSTDTQYF. The DNA for the CDR3 is TGTGCCACCAACGACGGTAGCACAGATACGCAGTATTTT.

This chain connects TRBV6-6 to TRBJ1-1, with 11 bases identical to TRBD1. The V and J ends lost 6 bases and 9 bases, in that order; junction bases with no gene match: 6. CDR1 and CDR2 (germline): MNHNY, SVGAGI (reference sequence). The CDR3 has 13 residues. The DNA of the CDR3 is TGTGCCAGCAGGGAAGGGACAGGGGGTAAAGCTTTCTTT. It is translated as CASREGTGGKAFF.

V is TRBV5-1 and J is TRBJ1-4; possibly TRBD1 for D (6 bases). Trimming cost V 4 bases and J 0 bases, with 28 bases left between them. The germline V gene encodes CDR1 SGHRS and CDR2 YFSETQ. The CDR3 is made up of 21 amino acids. CDR3 nucleotides: TGCGCCAGCAGCCCGTACATGGGGGCAGGGGCTGTGCGGGCAACTAATGAAAAACTGTTTTTT. Translation: CASSPYMGAGAVRATNEKLFF.

The V call is TRBV18, the J call TRBJ2-3; TRBD2 might be the D (5 bases). V was clipped by 6 bases and J by 3 bases, with 10 bases between them. The CDR3 has 13 residues. Per the germline V gene, CDR1 is KGHSH and CDR2 is LQKENI. For the CDR3, the DNA is TGTGCCAGCTCCTGGCCGGGGACAGATACGCAGTATTTT. Encoded protein: CASSWPGTDTQYF. The full variable domain, its missing parts supplied by reference TRBV18 and TRBJ2-3, is NAGVMQNPRHLVRRRGQEARLRCSPMKGHSHVYWYRQLPEEGLKFMVYLQKENIIDESGMPKERFSAEFPKEGPSILRIQQVVRGDSAAYFCASSWPGTDTQYFGPGTRLTVL.

The chain links TRBV5-1 to TRBJ2-7; no clear D gene. The ends were cut back, 4 bases at V and 2 bases at J, with 22 bases in the middle. The CDR3 has 17 residues. Germline CDR1 is SGHRS and CDR2 is YFSETQ. The CDR3 reads CASSPALTQYFPYEQYF. Here the CDR3 DNA reads TGCGCCAGCAGCCCGGCCCTTACCCAGTATTTTCCCTACGAGCAGTACTTC.

This clonotype was detected only a few times. The chain employs TRBV12-3 or TRBV12-4 and TRBJ2-3, with 10 nucleotides matching TRBD2. This CDR3 spans 16 amino acids. V shed 3 bases and J 8 bases; nucleotides not matched to a gene: 11. CDR3 sequence: CASSFYSAGGPGTQYF. The DNA for the CDR3 is TGTGCCAGCAGTTTTTATTCAGCGGGAGGGCCCGGTACGCAGTATTTT.

This clonotype was counted a few times. The CDR3 sequence: CASSLARFANEKLFF. CDR3 bases: TGTGCCAGCAGTTTAGCGAGATTCGCTAATGAAAAACTGTTTTTT. The J gene is TRBJ1-4, the V gene TRBV27, with D unclear. The CDR3 runs 15 residues. CDR1 MNHEY and CDR2 SMNVEV come from the germline V gene (reference sequence). The germline V and J ends were trimmed by 2 bases and 3 bases, with 10 bases remaining between them.

The chain is built from TRBV18 and TRBJ2-7; D might be TRBD2 (7 bases). There are 15 residues in the CDR3. CDR1 and CDR2 (germline): KGHSH, LQKENI. V was trimmed by 3 bases and J by 6 bases, leaving 18 bases between them. The CDR3 DNA follows: TGTGCCAGCTCACCGGGGGCGGGAGTCTGGGGCGAGCAGTACTTC. It specifies CASSPGAGVWGEQYF.

The sample holds one count of this clonotype. This chain links TRBV3-1 with TRBJ2-1; D is tentatively TRBD1 or TRBD2 (5 bases each). V was pared by 4 bases and J by 8 bases, with 15 bases between. Germline loops: CDR1 LGHDT, CDR2 YNNKEL (reference sequence). This CDR3 is built from 14 residues. CDR3 residues: CASSPAGAVYEQFF. In DNA, the CDR3 is TGTGCCAGCAGCCCCGCCGGGGCAGTGTATGAGCAGTTCTTC.

The genes are TRBV9 and TRBJ2-1, with D unclear. The V and J ends lost 1 base and 4 bases respectively, with 15 bases between them. This CDR3 comprises 16 residues. Germline V gene sequence: CDR1 SGDLS, CDR2 YYNGEE. CDR3 in DNA: TGTGCCAGCAGCGTAATGGGTGGAAGAAATTACAATGAGCAGTTCTTC. This translates into CASSVMGGRNYNEQFF.

This clonotype was observed at least ten times. This chain connects TRBV28 to TRBJ2-2; D may be TRBD1 or TRBD2 (6 bases each). The V end lost 7 bases, the J end lost 3 bases, and 18 bases lay between the germline ends. The germline V gene has CDR1 MDHEN and CDR2 SYDVKM. This CDR3 has 16 amino acids. The DNA of the CDR3 is TGTGCCAGCATGGGGGGCCAGGCGGCCCACACCGGGGAGCTGTTTTTT. Translated, it gives CASMGGQAAHTGELFF.

The V and J genes are TRBV7-8 and TRBJ2-7; tentatively, D is TRBD1 (6 bases). There are 14 residues in the CDR3. The V gene's germline CDR1 is SGHVS and CDR2 FQNEAQ. V was clipped by 1 base and J by 7 bases, with 14 bases between them. The CDR3 loop is CASSLVGTPGEQYF. CDR3 coding DNA: TGTGCCAGCAGCTTAGTCGGGACACCGGGGGAGCAGTACTTC.

This clonotype came up a few times. This chain links TRBV4-3 with TRBJ1-3, with D possibly TRBD1 on 5 matching bases. Trimming took 0 bases from V and 4 from J, leaving 16 bases between them. The CDR3 loop spans 17 amino acids. Looked up from germline, CDR1 is LGHNA and CDR2 is YSLEER. CDR3 DNA: TGCGCCAGCAGCCAAGATCTCGGGGGACTGATCGGAAACACCATATATTTT. Translation: CASSQDLGGLIGNTIYF.

In this sample, this clonotype turned up a few times. This sequence joins TRBV11-2 and TRBJ2-1; 7 bases align to TRBD1. Trimming at V came to 1 base and at J to 6 bases, leaving 6 bases not matched to a gene. From germline, CDR1 is SGHAT and CDR2 FQNNGV. The CDR3 extends over 15 amino acids. The CDR3 region has the DNA TGTGCCAGCAGCTTAGCAGGGGGTAGTCCCAATGAGCAGTTCTTC. Translation gives CASSLAGGSPNEQFF.

This chain joins TRBV5-4 and TRBJ2-3; D unresolved. The V and J ends lost 0 bases and 2 bases respectively, with 10 bases between them. Germline CDR1 reads SGHNT; CDR2 reads YYREEE (reference sequence). The CDR3 runs 15 residues. The CDR3 is CASSLGTISTDTQYF. For the CDR3, the DNA is TGTGCCAGCAGCTTGGGGACGATATCCACAGATACGCAGTATTTT.

This chain uses TRBV20-1 with TRBJ2-1; D not resolved. Germline V lookup: CDR1 DFQATT, CDR2 SNEGSKA (reference sequence). The CDR3 totals 16 residues. Trimming left V 3 bases short and J 1 base short, with 16 bases between. This CDR3 reads CSASWSGRPSYNEQFF. The CDR3 nucleotides are TGCAGTGCTAGCTGGTCCGGCCGACCTTCCTACAATGAGCAGTTCTTC.